A single sample gave rise to the 6 T cell receptor beta chains below, sequenced in a study of blood T cells in healthy people across ages. A second PCR, run for about 7 to 12 cycles, used a sample-barcoded 5' primer plus a J-beta primer mix. Using its own MiXCR run on the 5' RACE reads, TCRdb lists one record per CDR3 protein. The repertoire includes more than 800,000 distinct CDR3 sequences, about 30% of them detected once, and around 15% sits in the top ten. The sequencing input was blood. Source of these receptors: a woman of 80 years or more in good health.

The gene calls are TRBV12-3 or TRBV12-4 and TRBJ2-3, with a possible D match to TRBD2 (6 bases). With 4 bases removed from V and 2 bases from J, the gap between germline ends came to 13 bases. CDR3 length equals 15 residues. CDR3 sequence: CASSSGRGITDTQYF. In DNA, the CDR3 is TGTGCCAGCAGTTCCGGGAGAGGTATCACAGATACGCAGTATTTT.

This chain connects TRBV2 to TRBJ2-5, with 13 bases matching TRBD2. V was pared by 7 bases and J by 4 bases, with 15 bases of the junction left unmatched. The germline V gene has CDR1 SNHLY and CDR2 FYNNEI. This CDR3 is 18 amino acids long. The CDR3 DNA is TGTGCCAGCACCCAGAGACTAGCGGGGGGTACTAAACTAGAGACCCAGTACTTC. Protein: CASTQRLAGGTKLETQYF.

In the case of this clonotype: Being one base from a much bigger clone, this may be a read error. This sequence joins TRBV15 and TRBJ2-7; no clear D. The CDR3 sequence is 17 residues long. Germline values: CDR1 LNHNV, CDR2 YYDKDF (reference sequence). The V and J ends lost 0 bases and 2 bases respectively, with 17 bases between them. CDR3 region: CATSRELPGPRTYEQYV. Here the CDR3 DNA reads TGTGCCACCAGCAGAGAGCTGCCGGGCCCTAGAACCTACGAGCAGTACGTC.

Concerning this clonotype: The junction departs from germline at one end; a sequencing error may be responsible. The chain recombines TRBV7-2 with TRBJ1-2; no definite D call. Germline CDR1 reads SGHTA; CDR2 reads FQGNSA. The CDR3 is 12 amino acids. The CDR3 DNA reads as TGTGCCAGCTGCTTACGGCAGTATGGCTACACCTTC. Amino acids: CASCLRQYGYTF.

Many counts were recorded for this clonotype. This chain connects TRBV7-2 to TRBJ1-5; no reliable D call. V lost 5 bases, J lost 3 bases, and 8 bases lay in between. The germline CDR1 and CDR2 sequences are SGHTA and FQGNSA. CDR3 length equals 13 residues. CDR3: CASSPSTNQPQHF. The CDR3 DNA follows: TGTGCCAGCAGCCCGAGCACCAATCAGCCCCAGCATTTT.

This clonotype was detected many times. The chain recombines TRBV5-1 with TRBJ2-1; D is possibly TRBD1 or TRBD2 (7 bases each). CDR1 and CDR2 (germline): SGHRS, YFSETQ. This CDR3 comprises 16 residues. The V end lost 4 bases, the J end lost 6 bases, and 20 bases lay between the germline ends. The CDR3 loop is CASSGGTRGGGNEQFF. CDR3 DNA sequence: TGCGCCAGCAGCGGAGGGACCAGGGGGGGCGGCAATGAGCAGTTCTTC.